The rows below give T cell receptor beta chains drawn from one sample of a study of CD8 T cells in ankylosing spondylitis. TCRdb redid the calling of the 5' RACE reads with MiXCR, one entry per CDR3 protein. The sample includes approximately 250,000 distinct CDR3 sequences, roughly a tenth seen only once; the top ten take less than 3%. Sequencing was carried out using blood, either unsorted or a sorted T cell fraction (not recorded which). The receptors stem from a male donor with ankylosing spondylitis or in good health (not recorded which). Both conserved end residues are part of each CDR3. The order of the fields is V gene, J gene, D gene, CDR3 length, clone size, CDR3 DNA, CDR3 protein. The D gene is left open where the match is weak. Some rows mark clone size as missing; the rest say once, few, many or name a class of expanded clone.

V gene: TRBV7-9
J gene: TRBJ1-2
D gene: .
CDR3 length: 14
clone size: few
CDR3 DNA: TGTGCCAGCAGCGGAGGACGGGACTTCTATGGCTACACCTTC
CDR3 protein: CASSGGRDFYGYTF

V gene: TRBV20-1
J gene: TRBJ1-2
D gene: TRBD1
CDR3 length: 13
clone size: many
CDR3 DNA: TGCAGTGCTGGCGCCGGGACAGGGCCTGGCTACACCTTC
CDR3 protein: CSAGAGTGPGYTF

V gene: TRBV4-1
J gene: TRBJ1-5
D gene: .
CDR3 length: 14
clone size: .
CDR3 DNA: TGCGCCAGCAGCCAAGGACACCGCAATCAGCCCCAGCATTTT
CDR3 protein: CASSQGHRNQPQHF

V gene: TRBV7-9
J gene: TRBJ2-2
D gene: TRBD2
CDR3 length: 16
clone size: few
CDR3 DNA: TGTGCCAGCAGCTTCGGGACTAGCGGGAGAACCGGGGAGCTGTTTTTT
CDR3 protein: CASSFGTSGRTGELFF

V gene: TRBV27
J gene: TRBJ2-3
D gene: .
CDR3 length: 16
clone size: many
CDR3 DNA: TGTGCCAGCAGCCCCCCGGGGGGCGCGGGCACAGATACGCAGTATTTT
CDR3 protein: CASSPPGGAGTDTQYF

V gene: TRBV9
J gene: TRBJ2-1
D gene: .
CDR3 length: 12
clone size: .
CDR3 DNA: TGTGCCAGCACCCCAGAGGGGAATGAGCAGTTCTTC
CDR3 protein: CASTPEGNEQFF

V gene: TRBV7-9
J gene: TRBJ2-5
D gene: TRBD2
CDR3 length: 16
clone size: .
CDR3 DNA: TGTGCCAGCAGCTTAGAGTCTAGCGGGCGTGTAGAGACCCAGTACTTC
CDR3 protein: CASSLESSGRVETQYF

V gene: TRBV20-1
J gene: TRBJ2-3
D gene: .
CDR3 length: 21
clone size: few
CDR3 DNA: TGCAGTGCTAGAGTCCACCCCGACCGGACAAAGGGGTCCTCGGTATCAGATACGCAGTATTTT
CDR3 protein: CSARVHPDRTKGSSVSDTQYF

V gene: TRBV7-8
J gene: TRBJ2-3
D gene: .
CDR3 length: 14
clone size: many
CDR3 DNA: TGTGCCAGCAGCTTACGGCCCGACACAGATACGCAGTATTTT
CDR3 protein: CASSLRPDTDTQYF

V gene: TRBV3-1
J gene: TRBJ2-2
D gene: .
CDR3 length: 15
clone size: many
CDR3 DNA: TGTGCCAGCAGCCAAGGGCTCCAGAACACCGGGGAGCTGTTTTTT
CDR3 protein: CASSQGLQNTGELFF

V gene: TRBV12-3/TRBV12-4
J gene: TRBJ1-3
D gene: .
CDR3 length: 15
clone size: many
CDR3 DNA: TGTGCCAGCAGCCAAACAGGGTCCTCTGGAAACACCATATATTTT
CDR3 protein: CASSQTGSSGNTIYF

V gene: TRBV7-9
J gene: TRBJ2-1
D gene: .
CDR3 length: 15
clone size: few
CDR3 DNA: TGTGCCAGCAGCTTACCCGGGAGTGGGGGTTATGAGCAGTTCTTC
CDR3 protein: CASSLPGSGGYEQFF

V gene: TRBV11-1
J gene: TRBJ2-3
D gene: TRBD1
CDR3 length: 15
clone size: many
CDR3 DNA: TGTGCCAGCACCCGAGGGGGCAGAGGCACAGATACGCAGTATTTT
CDR3 protein: CASTRGGRGTDTQYF

V gene: TRBV5-6
J gene: TRBJ1-1
D gene: .
CDR3 length: 13
clone size: many
CDR3 DNA: TGTGCCAGCAGCCGAATTACCAACACTGAAGCTTTCTTT
CDR3 protein: CASSRITNTEAFF

V gene: TRBV7-2
J gene: TRBJ2-5
D gene: TRBD2
CDR3 length: 15
clone size: .
CDR3 DNA: TGTGCCAGCAGCTTTTGGACTAGAGTCATGGAGACCCAGTACTTC
CDR3 protein: CASSFWTRVMETQYF

V gene: TRBV2
J gene: TRBJ2-5
D gene: .
CDR3 length: 12
clone size: .
CDR3 DNA: TGTGCCAGCAGTAGGGTCCAAGAGACCCAGTACTTC
CDR3 protein: CASSRVQETQYF

V gene: TRBV11-3
J gene: TRBJ2-5
D gene: TRBD1
CDR3 length: 14
clone size: many
CDR3 DNA: TGTGCCAGCAGCTCCAGGACAGGTGAAGAGACCCAGTACTTC
CDR3 protein: CASSSRTGEETQYF

V gene: TRBV7-9
J gene: TRBJ2-6
D gene: .
CDR3 length: 15
clone size: .
CDR3 DNA: TGTGCCAGCAGTCTCCTATCCTCTGGGGCCAACGCCCTGACTTTC
CDR3 protein: CASSLLSSGANALTF

V gene: TRBV30
J gene: TRBJ1-1
D gene: TRBD1
CDR3 length: 14
clone size: .
CDR3 DNA: TGTGCCTGGAGGTCGGGACAGTTGAACACTGAAGCTTTCTTT
CDR3 protein: CAWRSGQLNTEAFF

V gene: TRBV12-3/TRBV12-4
J gene: TRBJ2-1
D gene: .
CDR3 length: 15
clone size: many
CDR3 DNA: TGTGCCAGCAGTCGCAATAACGAACGGGGGAATGAGCAGTTCTTC
CDR3 protein: CASSRNNERGNEQFF

V gene: TRBV24-1
J gene: TRBJ2-2
D gene: .
CDR3 length: 16
clone size: many
CDR3 DNA: TGTGCCACCAGTGATCCGTCCCAGGGGGGAACCGGGGAGCTGTTTTTT
CDR3 protein: CATSDPSQGGTGELFF

V gene: TRBV5-6
J gene: TRBJ1-2
D gene: .
CDR3 length: 15
clone size: many
CDR3 DNA: TGTGCCAGCAGCTCCTCCACGGGCCGTAACTATGGCTACACCTTC
CDR3 protein: CASSSSTGRNYGYTF

V gene: TRBV7-2
J gene: TRBJ2-5
D gene: .
CDR3 length: 15
clone size: .
CDR3 DNA: TGTGCCAGCAGCTTAAATGGGAGAGGGGTTGAGACCCAGTACTTC
CDR3 protein: CASSLNGRGVETQYF

V gene: TRBV5-1
J gene: TRBJ1-1
D gene: .
CDR3 length: 14
clone size: many
CDR3 DNA: TGCGCCAGCAGCTTACAGTTCACGAACACTGAAGCTTTCTTT
CDR3 protein: CASSLQFTNTEAFF

V gene: TRBV12-3/TRBV12-4
J gene: TRBJ1-2
D gene: .
CDR3 length: 14
clone size: .
CDR3 DNA: TGTGCCAGCAGTTTTCTACAGGGCACCTATGGCTACACCTTC
CDR3 protein: CASSFLQGTYGYTF

V gene: TRBV7-9
J gene: TRBJ1-1
D gene: .
CDR3 length: 13
clone size: many
CDR3 DNA: TGTGCCAGCAGCCAGACTCTTAACACTGAAGCTTTCTTT
CDR3 protein: CASSQTLNTEAFF

V gene: TRBV5-1
J gene: TRBJ2-2
D gene: TRBD2
CDR3 length: 17
clone size: .
CDR3 DNA: TGCGCCAGCAGCTTGGGGGCTAGCGGGGCCAACACCGGGGAGCTGTTTTTT
CDR3 protein: CASSLGASGANTGELFF

V gene: TRBV19
J gene: TRBJ2-1
D gene: .
CDR3 length: 13
clone size: many
CDR3 DNA: TGTGCCAGTAGCTCTCCAGGATCGGATGAGCAGTTCTTC
CDR3 protein: CASSSPGSDEQFF

V gene: TRBV19
J gene: TRBJ1-1
D gene: .
CDR3 length: 13
clone size: many
CDR3 DNA: TGTGCCAGTAGTATCTCCGGGCACACTGAAGCTTTCTTT
CDR3 protein: CASSISGHTEAFF

V gene: TRBV7-6
J gene: TRBJ2-7
D gene: .
CDR3 length: 18
clone size: few
CDR3 DNA: TGTGCCAGCAGCTTAGTAAGTAGTGCGGGTCCGAGCTCCTACGAGCAGTACTTC
CDR3 protein: CASSLVSSAGPSSYEQYF

V gene: TRBV6-2/TRBV6-3
J gene: TRBJ2-1
D gene: .
CDR3 length: 13
clone size: .
CDR3 DNA: TGTGCCAGCAGGGGGGGCCATTGGGATGAGCAGTTCTTC
CDR3 protein: CASRGGHWDEQFF

V gene: TRBV20-1
J gene: TRBJ2-1
D gene: .
CDR3 length: 16
clone size: many
CDR3 DNA: TGCAGTGCTCAAAGGCTAGCGGACAGCTCCTACAATGAGCAGTTCTTC
CDR3 protein: CSAQRLADSSYNEQFF

V gene: TRBV9
J gene: TRBJ2-7
D gene: .
CDR3 length: 13
clone size: .
CDR3 DNA: TGTGCCAGCAGCGTAGCGGGCTGGAACGAGCAGTACTTC
CDR3 protein: CASSVAGWNEQYF

V gene: TRBV11-3
J gene: TRBJ2-5
D gene: TRBD1
CDR3 length: 16
clone size: .
CDR3 DNA: TGTGCCAGCAGCTCCCGGGACAGGACGACTAAAGAGACCCAGTACTTC
CDR3 protein: CASSSRDRTTKETQYF

V gene: TRBV4-2
J gene: TRBJ2-1
D gene: TRBD2
CDR3 length: 16
clone size: .
CDR3 DNA: TGTGCCAGCAGCCAAGACCCGGGACTAGCGGGAGGGAAGCAGTTCTTC
CDR3 protein: CASSQDPGLAGGKQFF

V gene: TRBV4-1
J gene: TRBJ1-5
D gene: TRBD1
CDR3 length: 20
clone size: many
CDR3 DNA: TGCGCCAGCAGCCAAGGAGGGAATATAGGGGGCCAATTCCTCAATCAGCCCCAGCATTTT
CDR3 protein: CASSQGGNIGGQFLNQPQHF

V gene: TRBV9
J gene: TRBJ2-1
D gene: TRBD2
CDR3 length: 21
clone size: .
CDR3 DNA: TGTGTCAGCAGCGTAGTGCCCTCGGGACTAGCGGGAGGATACTCCTACAATGAGCAGTTCTTC
CDR3 protein: CVSSVVPSGLAGGYSYNEQFF

V gene: TRBV11-2
J gene: TRBJ2-3
D gene: TRBD2
CDR3 length: 16
clone size: many
CDR3 DNA: TGTGCCAGCAGCCGGACCTCGACTAGCGGGACAGATACGCAGTATTTT
CDR3 protein: CASSRTSTSGTDTQYF

V gene: TRBV27
J gene: TRBJ2-1
D gene: .
CDR3 length: 12
clone size: .
CDR3 DNA: TGTGCCACCGACCCCCCTAGGGGTGAGCAGTTCTTC
CDR3 protein: CATDPPRGEQFF

V gene: TRBV18
J gene: TRBJ2-7
D gene: .
CDR3 length: 16
clone size: many
CDR3 DNA: TGTGCCAGCTCACCACCACGGGCCCTTAGCTCCTACGAGCAGTACTTC
CDR3 protein: CASSPPRALSSYEQYF